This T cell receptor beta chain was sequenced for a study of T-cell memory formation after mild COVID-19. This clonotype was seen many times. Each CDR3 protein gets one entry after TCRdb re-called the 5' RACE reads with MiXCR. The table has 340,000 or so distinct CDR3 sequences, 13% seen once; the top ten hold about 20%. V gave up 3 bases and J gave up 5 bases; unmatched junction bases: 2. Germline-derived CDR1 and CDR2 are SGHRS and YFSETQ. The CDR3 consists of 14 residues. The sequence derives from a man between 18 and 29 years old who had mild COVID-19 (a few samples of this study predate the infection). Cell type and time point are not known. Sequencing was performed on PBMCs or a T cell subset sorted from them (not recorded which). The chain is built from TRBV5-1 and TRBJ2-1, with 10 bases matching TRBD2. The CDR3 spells CASSSSGGNNEQFF. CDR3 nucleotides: TGCGCCAGCAGCTCTAGCGGGGGAAACAATGAGCAGTTCTTC.